This is a list of T cell receptor beta chains from one sample in a study of regulatory T cells in long-lasting Graves disease. TCRdb ran MiXCR on the multiplex PCR reads and lists one entry per CDR3 protein. The top ten hold around 7% of the sample, which has about 470,000 distinct CDR3 sequences, roughly 21% seen once. This specimen was peripheral blood mononuclear cells (PBMCs), taken when the disease was refractory, from a patient treated with antithyroid drugs. These receptor sequences come from a female donor with Graves disease. Both conserved end residues are part of each CDR3. A D gene is named only where the DNA matches it firmly. Where a row states a size, it is once, few, many or the class of an expanded clone; other rows omit it.

J gene	D gene	clone size	V gene	CDR3 protein	CDR3 DNA
TRBJ1-3	.	.	TRBV2	CASRKSALQAGSGNTIYF	TGTGCCAGCAGGAAATCGGCCCTCCAAGCCGGCTCTGGAAACACCATATATTTT
TRBJ1-5	.	many	TRBV15	CATSRETGSNQPQHF	TGTGCCACCAGCAGAGAGACGGGGAGCAATCAGCCCCAGCATTTT
TRBJ1-1	.	many	TRBV6-1	CASRSGLQNTEAFF	TGTGCCAGCAGAAGCGGACTCCAGAACACTGAAGCTTTCTTT
TRBJ1-4	.	.	TRBV28	CASSQEINEKLFF	TGTGCCAGCAGCCAAGAAATTAATGAAAAACTGTTTTTT
TRBJ1-4	.	.	TRBV6-2/TRBV6-3	CASSYMGSNEKLFF	TGTGCCAGCAGTTACATGGGGAGCAATGAAAAACTGTTTTTT
TRBJ2-5	TRBD1	.	TRBV7-6	CASSQYRDRQETQYF	TGTGCCAGCAGCCAATACCGGGACAGACAAGAGACCCAGTACTTC
TRBJ2-3	.	.	TRBV28	CASLSNTDTQYF	TGTGCCAGCCTCAGTAACACAGATACGCAGTATTTT
TRBJ2-7	TRBD1	.	TRBV5-1	CASSLPPRTGTGGLEQYF	TGCGCCAGCAGCTTACCACCAAGAACCGGGACAGGGGGCCTCGAGCAGTACTTC
TRBJ1-2	.	few	TRBV30	CAWIRAPLGYGYTF	TGTGCCTGGATTAGGGCTCCTTTGGGGTATGGCTACACCTTC
TRBJ1-6	TRBD1	few	TRBV2	CASRGQAVSPLHF	TGTGCCAGCCGCGGACAGGCGGTTTCACCCCTCCACTTT
TRBJ1-1	.	few	TRBV30	CAWSGLRNTEAFF	TGTGCCTGGAGCGGGCTTCGGAACACTGAAGCTTTCTTT
TRBJ2-1	.	.	TRBV28	CASSLLTGTLGDEQFF	TGTGCCAGCAGTTTACTAACCGGGACACTAGGGGATGAGCAGTTCTTC
TRBJ2-3	.	.	TRBV2	CTSSEDQSGVDTQYF	TGTACCAGCAGTGAAGACCAGTCAGGCGTAGATACGCAGTATTTT
TRBJ1-5	.	many	TRBV11-2	CASSLGQYSNQPQHF	TGTGCCAGCAGTTTGGGGCAGTATAGCAATCAGCCCCAGCATTTT
TRBJ1-5	.	many	TRBV15	CATSRDRGNQPQHF	TGTGCCACCAGCAGAGACAGAGGCAATCAGCCCCAGCATTTT
TRBJ2-5	.	.	TRBV5-1	CASSLEGEFETQYF	TGCGCCAGCAGCTTGGAAGGAGAATTCGAGACCCAGTACTTC
TRBJ2-7	TRBD2	.	TRBV7-2	CASSLVLTSVEQYF	TGTGCCAGCAGCTTAGTATTGACTAGCGTCGAGCAGTACTTC
TRBJ1-1	TRBD1	many	TRBV28	CASSAGGRNTEAFF	TGTGCCAGCAGTGCAGGGGGCAGAAATACTGAAGCTTTCTTT
TRBJ1-5	.	many	TRBV28	CASSLFTIQPQHF	TGTGCCAGCAGTTTATTCACCATTCAGCCCCAGCATTTT
TRBJ1-5	TRBD1	few	TRBV27	CASILLDRGPYSNQPQHF	TGTGCCAGCATTCTTCTAGACAGGGGTCCCTATAGCAATCAGCCCCAGCATTTT
TRBJ2-3	TRBD1	few	TRBV6-1	CASSDRGSTDTQYF	TGTGCCAGCAGTGACAGGGGGTCCACAGATACGCAGTATTTT
TRBJ2-5	.	.	TRBV5-6	CASSWDVQETQYF	TGTGCCAGCAGCTGGGACGTTCAAGAGACCCAGTACTTC
TRBJ1-2	.	many	TRBV12-3/TRBV12-4	CASSKQGSYGYTF	TGTGCCAGCAGCAAACAGGGATCCTATGGCTACACCTTC